The 28 T cell receptor beta chains in this list originate from one sample, sequenced in a study of blood T cell repertoires in COVID-19. Profiled with immunoSEQ multiplex PCR; TCRdb holds only in-frame clones, not every one. The data contain some 87,000 clones, around 82% of them singletons. The sample comprised peripheral blood. These receptors were collected from a man in his fifties who had recovered from COVID-19.

The sample holds many counts of this clone. V gene TRBV3-1 (or the pseudogene TRBV3-2) combines with J gene TRBJ2-4; D may be TRBD2 (5 bases). Germline CDR1 is LGHDT and CDR2 is YNNKEL (reference sequence). The CDR3 runs 15 residues. V lost 3 bases and J lost 7, with 16 bases in between. Here the CDR3 reads CASSQPGRGGNIQYF. DNA for the CDR3: TGTGCCAGCAGCCAGCCGGGCCGAGGAGGTAACATTCAGTACTTC.

V and J are TRBV11-2 and TRBJ1-6, with 9 bases fitting TRBD1. Germline V gene data show CDR1 as SGHAT and CDR2 as FQNNGV. V dropped 4 bases and J dropped 5; count of bases not matched to a gene: 6. The CDR3 runs to 16 residues. CDR3 in amino acids: CASSSRQGVNNSPLHF. DNA for the CDR3: TGTGCCAGCAGCTCACGACAGGGGGTAAATAATTCACCCCTCCACTTT.

The chain carries TRBV5-4 and TRBJ2-7, with 9 bases lining up with TRBD1. Germline assignment: CDR1 SGHNT and CDR2 YYREEE (reference sequence). V lost 4 bases and J lost 5; bases outside the gene matches: 7. The CDR3 is 14 residues long. The CDR3 here is CASSTGQGMDEQYF. In DNA form, the CDR3 reads TGTGCCAGCAGCACGGGACAGGGTATGGACGAGCAGTACTTC. Using reference TRBV5-4 and TRBJ2-7 for the parts outside the CDR3, the full variable domain is ETGVTQSPTHLIKTRGQQVTLRCSSQSGHNTVSWYQQALGQGPQFIFQYYREEENGRGNFPPRFSGLQFPNYSSELNVNALELDDSALYLCASSTGQGMDEQYFGPGTRLTVT.

In its sample, this clone was seen a few times. The CDR3 protein is CASSFTGGGNTIYF. As DNA, the CDR3 is TGTGCCAGCAGCTTCACAGGGGGTGGAAACACCATATATTTT. The rearrangement links TRBV6-5 to TRBJ1-3, with 8 bases identical to TRBD1. The length of the CDR3 is 14 residues. J lost 3 bases, V lost 6 bases, and 4 bases had no gene match. The germline CDR1 and CDR2 sequences are MNHEY and SVGAGI.

CDR3 loop: CASSEARTTGLYEQYF. The CDR3 DNA follows: TGTGCCAGCAGTGAAGCGCGTACGACAGGACTCTACGAGCAGTACTTC. The J gene is TRBJ2-7, the V gene TRBV2; D might be TRBD1 (6 bases). The CDR3 covers 16 residues. The germline V gene encodes CDR1 SNHLY and CDR2 FYNNEI. V was clipped by 0 bases and J by 3 bases, with 15 bases between them.

The V call is TRBV6-1, the J call TRBJ2-3, with TRBD2 matching 7 bases. V trimming: 4 bases; J trimming: 2 bases; junction bases outside the gene matches: 21. This CDR3 has 20 amino acids. Germline CDR1 MNHNS, CDR2 SASEGT. CDR3 sequence: CASSVLKRAGSPPYTDTQYF. CDR3 coding DNA: TGTGCCAGCAGTGTCTTGAAGAGAGCGGGATCCCCGCCTTACACAGATACGCAGTATTTT.

This chain joins TRBV6-2 or TRBV6-3 and TRBJ2-1; possible D gene TRBD2, 6 bases. Germline V CDR1 and CDR2: MNHEY, SVGEGT. The CDR3 runs to 17 residues. With 0 bases removed from V and 1 base from J, the gap between germline ends came to 13 bases. In DNA, the CDR3 is TGTGCCAGCAGTTACTCCACGGGAGTAGGGTCCTACAATGAGCAGTTCTTC. This sequence encodes CASSYSTGVGSYNEQFF.

This chain links TRBV10-3 with TRBJ2-7, with a weak D call TRBD2 (6 bases). The germline CDR1 and CDR2 sequences are ENHRY and SYGVKD. There are 15 residues in the CDR3. Trimming stripped 4 bases from V and 2 bases from J, with 15 bases between. The CDR3 DNA reads TGTGCCATCAGTGCTGCTGCCGGGGGAGCCTACGAGCAGTACTTC. It is translated as CAISAAAGGAYEQYF.

The CDR3 region has the DNA TGTGCCAGCAGCTTGGCCGGACAGGGGGCCGAAAAACTGTTTTTT. It codes for CASSLAGQGAEKLFF. This chain connects TRBV5-5 to TRBJ1-4, with 11 bases matching TRBD1. The germline gives CDR1 SGHKS, CDR2 YYEKEE (reference sequence). The CDR3 is 15 amino acids. J gave up 8 bases and V 0 bases, and 3 bases lay outside the gene matches.

This clone is large (0.1 to 1%). J is TRBJ2-7 and V is TRBV20-1; 9 bases agree with TRBD2. V trimming: 3 bases; J trimming: 1 base; junction bases outside the gene matches: 10. CDR1 and CDR2 from the germline V gene are DFQATT and SNEGSKA (reference sequence). CDR3 length: 16 residues. The CDR3 loop is CSASTVNSGGSYEQYF. The CDR3, as DNA: TGCAGTGCTAGTACAGTCAATAGCGGGGGATCCTACGAGCAGTACTTC.

In this sample, this clone turned up a few times. The chain joins TRBV6-1 to TRBJ1-5; no firm D call. Trimming removed 2 bases from V and 9 bases from J, with 11 bases in between. Germline V CDR1 and CDR2: MNHNS, SASEGT. This CDR3 is 13 amino acids long. The CDR3 DNA reads TGTGCCAGCAGTGAAAAGGAGGGAACGCCCCAGCATTTT. Translated, it gives CASSEKEGTPQHF.

This clone was seen more than once but under ten times. The J gene is TRBJ1-2, the V gene TRBV28, with D perhaps TRBD1 (5 bases). Between the trimmed V and J ends, which lost 1 base and 2 bases, there was a span of 11 bases. Germline CDR1 MDHEN, CDR2 SYDVKM. The CDR3 covers 15 residues. CDR3 nucleotides: TGTGCCAGCAGTTTATTCCAGACAGAGAACTATGGCTACACCTTC. This translates into CASSLFQTENYGYTF.

V usage is TRBV18 and J usage is TRBJ1-3; D is undetermined. Trimming removed 0 bases at V and 8 bases at J, with 11 bases between. The germline V gene encodes CDR1 KGHSH and CDR2 LQKENI. There are 14 residues in the CDR3. CDR3 DNA sequence: TGTGCCAGCTCACCACCGTCCTCCGGGTACACCATATATTTT. It yields the protein CASSPPSSGYTIYF.

The chain recombines TRBV5-1 with TRBJ1-2; 8 nucleotides align to TRBD1. The germline V gene has CDR1 SGHRS and CDR2 YFSETQ. V lost 4 bases to trimming and J lost 8 bases; unmatched junction nucleotides: 7. The CDR3 extends over 13 amino acids. This CDR3 reads CASSQGTGGGYTF. In DNA form, the CDR3 reads TGCGCCAGCAGCCAAGGGACAGGCGGGGGCTACACCTTC.

The chain is built from TRBV28 and TRBJ2-1; 10 bases agree with TRBD2. Per the germline V gene, CDR1 is MDHEN and CDR2 is SYDVKM. The V and J ends lost 6 bases and 4 bases, in that order; junction bases with no gene match: 6. The CDR3 has 15 residues. CDR3 region: CASSRGTSVYNEQFF. The CDR3 nucleotides are TGTGCCAGCAGCCGGGGGACTAGCGTTTACAATGAGCAGTTCTTC.

This clone is a singleton in its sample. The chain recombines TRBV2 with TRBJ1-5, with D maybe TRBD1 (5 bases). The V end lost 6 bases, the J end lost 2 bases, and 11 bases lay between the germline ends. This CDR3 region has 14 residues. In germline, CDR1 is SNHLY, CDR2 FYNNEI. The CDR3 coding sequence is TGTGCCAGCAGGTCGCAGGGTGGCAATCAGCCCCAGCATTTT. It yields the protein CASRSQGGNQPQHF.

The chain carries TRBV19 and TRBJ2-5; 7 bases agree with TRBD2. Germline V gene sequence: CDR1 LNHDA, CDR2 SQIVND (reference sequence). The CDR3 is 14 amino acids. J lost 5 bases, V lost 3 bases, and 6 bases had no gene match. The CDR3 sequence: CASSMGGWTETQYF. As DNA, the CDR3 is TGTGCCAGTAGTATGGGGGGGTGGACGGAGACCCAGTACTTC.

The rearrangement links TRBV7-9 to TRBJ2-2; TRBD1 is a possible D gene (5 bases). Trimming removed 5 bases at V and 0 bases at J, with 16 bases between. The CDR3 spans 17 residues. The V gene's germline CDR1 is SEHNR and CDR2 FQNEAQ (reference sequence). As DNA, the CDR3 is TGTGCCAGCAGCCCTGTCCCAGGGCGGTCGAACACCGGGGAGCTGTTTTTT. Amino acids: CASSPVPGRSNTGELFF.

The rearrangement uses TRBV19 and TRBJ2-4; the D gene is possibly TRBD1 (6 bases). Looked up from germline, CDR1 is LNHDA and CDR2 is SQIVND (reference sequence). V lost 5 bases, J lost 5 bases, and 10 bases lay in between. The CDR3 contains 13 residues. Here the CDR3 DNA reads TGTGCCAGTAGTCCCGGACAGCAAAACATTCAGTACTTC. This translates into CASSPGQQNIQYF. The full variable domain, with the rest looked up from reference TRBV19 and TRBJ2-4, is DGGITQSPKYLFRKEGQNVTLSCEQNLNHDAMYWYRQDPGQGLRLIYYSQIVNDFQKGDIAEGYSVSREKKESFPLTVTSAQKNPTAFYLCASSPGQQNIQYFGAGTRLSVL.

The chain links TRBV2 to TRBJ1-5; maybe TRBD1 (6 bases). Germline V CDR1 and CDR2: SNHLY, FYNNEI. This CDR3 spans 15 amino acids. V lost 5 bases and J lost 6, with 17 bases in between. Here the CDR3 DNA reads TGTGCCAGCAGTTCCGACAGGTGGGTAGGTCAGCCCCAGCATTTT. It translates to CASSSDRWVGQPQHF.

This clone turned up a few times. This chain uses TRBV27 with TRBJ1-6; no definite D call. Trimming removed 2 bases at V and 10 bases at J, with 12 bases between. Germline assignment: CDR1 MNHEY and CDR2 SMNVEV (reference sequence). This CDR3 has 14 residues. CDR3 in amino acids: CASSLGGFSSPLHF. For the CDR3, the DNA is TGTGCCAGCAGTTTAGGAGGGTTTTCGTCACCCCTCCACTTT.

As for this clone: A read error may account for a junction end that differs from germline. V usage is TRBV5-1 and J usage is TRBJ1-6, with TRBD1 as a possible D gene (6 bases). Germline V gene sequence: CDR1 SGHRS, CDR2 YFSETQ. This CDR3 has 15 amino acids. The CDR3 DNA sequence: TGCGCCCGCAGCTTGGGGGGGGGCCGGGATTCACCCCTCCACTTT. The encoded protein is CARSLGGGRDSPLHF.

The chain employs TRBV11-2 and TRBJ1-6, with TRBD1 as a possible D gene (6 bases). The germline CDR1 and CDR2 sequences are SGHAT and FQNNGV. Between the trimmed V and J ends, which lost 1 base and 5 bases, there was a span of 9 bases. The CDR3 extends over 15 amino acids. The CDR3 is CASSLARTDNSPLHF. In DNA, the CDR3 is TGTGCCAGCAGCTTAGCCCGGACAGATAATTCACCCCTCCACTTT.

In DNA form, the CDR3 reads TGCGCCAGCAGTCCACAGGGGGCCCCACTCTCCTACGAGCAGTACTTC. This encodes CASSPQGAPLSYEQYF. V usage is TRBV5-1 and J usage is TRBJ2-7, with TRBD1 identical over 9 bases. This CDR3 comprises 16 residues. Unmatched junction bases numbered 9, after V lost 5 bases and J lost 0 bases. The germline gives CDR1 SGHRS, CDR2 YFSETQ.

This clone was detected once. The chain employs TRBV9 and TRBJ2-1; 13 bases line up with TRBD2. Looked up from germline, CDR1 is SGDLS and CDR2 is YYNGEE. There are 15 residues in the CDR3. V shed 5 bases, J shed 8 bases, and the junction held 7 bases outside the gene matches. In nucleotides, the CDR3 is TGTGCCAGCAGACAGGGACTAGCGGGACTGGATGAGCAGTTCTTC. Translation: CASRQGLAGLDEQFF.

The CDR3 DNA is TGTGCCAGCAGCCTCTCTACCGTGAAGTCACCCCTCCACTTT. Translated: CASSLSTVKSPLHF. The V call is TRBV9, the J call TRBJ1-6; D gene unclear. The V end was cut by 4 bases, the J end by 10 bases, with 15 bases between. Germline values: CDR1 SGDLS, CDR2 YYNGEE. The CDR3 spans 14 residues.

The V gene is TRBV7-2, the J gene TRBJ2-7, with 7 bases aligning to TRBD2. The CDR3 spans 16 residues. The germline gives CDR1 SGHTA, CDR2 FQGNSA. V dropped 5 bases and J dropped 1; count of bases not matched to a gene: 11. CDR3 DNA: TGTGCCAGCAGCAAAGCCTGGGGGGAGGGGTCCTACGAGCAGTACTTC. Translated, it gives CASSKAWGEGSYEQYF. Full variable domain (rest looked up from reference TRBV7-2 and TRBJ2-7): GAGVSQSPSNKVTEKGKDVELRCDPISGHTALYWYRQSLGQGLEFLIYFQGNSAPDKSGLPSDRFSAERTGGSVSTLTIQRTQQEDSAVYLCASSKAWGEGSYEQYFGPGTRLTVT.

The sample holds one count of this clone. The CDR3 bases are TGTGCCACCGTGGGCAGGGGACAGCATAGCAATCAGCCCCAGCATTTT. The encoded protein is CATVGRGQHSNQPQHF. The chain combines TRBV19 with TRBJ1-5, with 7 bases lining up with TRBD1. V dropped 10 bases and J dropped 0; count of bases not matched to a gene: 12. Germline V CDR1 and CDR2: LNHDA, SQIVND (reference sequence). The CDR3 totals 16 residues. The full variable domain, in which reference TRBV19 and TRBJ1-5 provide the parts outside the CDR3, is DGGITQSPKYLFRKEGQNVTLSCEQNLNHDAMYWYRQDPGQGLRLIYYSQIVNDFQKGDIAEGYSVSREKKESFPLTVTSAQKNPTAFYLCATVGRGQHSNQPQHFGDGTRLSIL.